The entry below gives a single T cell receptor beta chain sequence along with its context. Its antigen remains unknown. This entry comes from a study of blood T cells in healthy people across ages. Study-wide points: Considered underestimates were the diversity estimates obtained from one million T cells. Age showed a roughly linear inverse relationship with TCR beta diversity per million T cells.

Together with a sample-barcoded 5' primer, a J-beta primer mix was included in a second PCR lasting about 6 to 12 cycles. A tag from a template-switch adaptor with 12 random nucleotides marked each cDNA molecule. TCRdb ran MiXCR on the 5' RACE reads and lists one entry per CDR3 protein. In the table there are approximately 760,000 distinct CDR3 sequences, roughly 25% of which are singletons. This CDR3 contains 15 residues. The V gene's germline CDR1 is SGHTA and CDR2 FQGNSA. The same data also went into a second study, on T cells of mothers and their children. That study reports: Slightly higher but non-significant overlap marked related mother-child pairs versus unrelated pairs.

The source material was blood. This TCR was sampled from a boy between 10 and 17 years old in good health. This chain links TRBV7-2 with TRBJ2-5; no firm D call. The last part of the DNA fits TRBJ2-7 better; the J call may be wrong. The CDR3 bases are TGTGCCAGCAGCTTGAGATTCGCGTCGGCATACGAGCAGTACTTC. It specifies CASSLRFASAYEQYF.